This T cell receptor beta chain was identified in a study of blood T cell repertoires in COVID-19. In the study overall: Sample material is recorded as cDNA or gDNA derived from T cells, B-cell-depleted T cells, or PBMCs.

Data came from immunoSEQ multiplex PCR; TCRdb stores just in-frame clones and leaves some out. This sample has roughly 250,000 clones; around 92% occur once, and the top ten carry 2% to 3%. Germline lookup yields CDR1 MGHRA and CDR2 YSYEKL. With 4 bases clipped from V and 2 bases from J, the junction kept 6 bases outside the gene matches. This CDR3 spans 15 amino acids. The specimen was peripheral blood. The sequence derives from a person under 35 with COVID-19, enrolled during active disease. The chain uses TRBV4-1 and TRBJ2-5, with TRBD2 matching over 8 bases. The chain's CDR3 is CASSRPSGGQETQYF. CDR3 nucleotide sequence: TGCGCCAGCAGCCGCCCCAGCGGGGGACAAGAGACCCAGTACTTC.